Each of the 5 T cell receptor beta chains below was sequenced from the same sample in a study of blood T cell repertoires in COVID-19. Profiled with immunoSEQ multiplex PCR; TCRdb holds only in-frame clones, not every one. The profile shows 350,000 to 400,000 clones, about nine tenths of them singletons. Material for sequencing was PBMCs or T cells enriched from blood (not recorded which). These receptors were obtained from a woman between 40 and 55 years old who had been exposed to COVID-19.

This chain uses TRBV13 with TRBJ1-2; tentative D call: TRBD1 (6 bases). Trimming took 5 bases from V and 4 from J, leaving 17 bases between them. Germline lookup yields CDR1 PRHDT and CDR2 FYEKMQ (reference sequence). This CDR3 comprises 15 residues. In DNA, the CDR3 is TGTGCCAGCAGCATAAAACAGGGTCGGTCCTATGGCTACACCTTC. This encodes CASSIKQGRSYGYTF.

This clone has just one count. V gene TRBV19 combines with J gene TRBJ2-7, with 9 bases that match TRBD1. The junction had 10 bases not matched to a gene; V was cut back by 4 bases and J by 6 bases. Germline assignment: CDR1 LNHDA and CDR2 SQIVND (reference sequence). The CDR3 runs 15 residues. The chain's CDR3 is CASSNIRDRVIEQYF. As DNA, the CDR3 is TGTGCCAGTAGTAATATCCGGGACAGGGTCATCGAGCAGTACTTC. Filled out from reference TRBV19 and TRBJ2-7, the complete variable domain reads DGGITQSPKYLFRKEGQNVTLSCEQNLNHDAMYWYRQDPGQGLRLIYYSQIVNDFQKGDIAEGYSVSREKKESFPLTVTSAQKNPTAFYLCASSNIRDRVIEQYFGPGTRLTVT.

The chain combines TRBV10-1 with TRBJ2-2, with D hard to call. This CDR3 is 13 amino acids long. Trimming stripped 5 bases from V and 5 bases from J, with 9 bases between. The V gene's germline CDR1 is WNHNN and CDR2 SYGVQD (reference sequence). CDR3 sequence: CASSLLRTGELFF. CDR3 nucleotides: TGCGCCAGCAGTCTCTTGAGGACCGGGGAGCTGTTTTTT.

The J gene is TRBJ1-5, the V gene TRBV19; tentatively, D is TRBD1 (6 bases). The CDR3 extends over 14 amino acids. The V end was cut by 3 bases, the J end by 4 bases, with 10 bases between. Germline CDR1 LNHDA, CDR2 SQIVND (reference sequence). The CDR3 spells CASSMWGQNQPQHF. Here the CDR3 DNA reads TGTGCCAGTAGTATGTGGGGGCAGAATCAGCCCCAGCATTTT.

CDR3 sequence reads: CAISSDRYNEQFF. Written as DNA, the CDR3 is TGTGCCATCAGTTCGGACAGGTACAATGAGCAGTTCTTC. J is TRBJ2-1 and V is TRBV10-3; 7 positions agree with TRBD1. From germline, CDR1 is ENHRY and CDR2 SYGVKD. V lost 5 bases, J lost 4 bases, and 2 bases stayed unmatched. The CDR3 contains 13 residues.